This T cell receptor beta chain originates from a study of breast tumors, draining lymph nodes, adjacent tissues. Broader study findings: Tumor and nontumor repertoires were significantly more similar in luminal-like than in basal-like breast cancer. Tumor repertoires ranked between lymph nodes and nontumor tissue in diversity, with V and J gene preferences.

This clonotype has at least ten counts. Its target is not known. This CDR3 contains 13 residues. The V and J ends lost 3 bases and 4 bases respectively, with 10 bases between them. Germline assignment: CDR1 DFQATT and CDR2 SNEGSKA (reference sequence). Samples came from axillary lymph nodes draining the breast cancer. TCRdb used MiXCR to reprocess the multiplex PCR reads, holding one entry per CDR3 protein. The table records 290,000 or so distinct CDR3 sequences, 30% of them present only once. The receptor's source is a female donor with breast cancer. Some clones in this sample may be carry-over from other donors' samples. V gene TRBV20-1 combines with J gene TRBJ1-5, with D tentatively TRBD1 (5 bases). The sample taken for sequencing was axillary lymph node tissue. The CDR3 here is CSASRQWNQPQHF. The CDR3 DNA reads as TGCAGTGCTAGTCGACAGTGGAATCAGCCCCAGCATTTT.